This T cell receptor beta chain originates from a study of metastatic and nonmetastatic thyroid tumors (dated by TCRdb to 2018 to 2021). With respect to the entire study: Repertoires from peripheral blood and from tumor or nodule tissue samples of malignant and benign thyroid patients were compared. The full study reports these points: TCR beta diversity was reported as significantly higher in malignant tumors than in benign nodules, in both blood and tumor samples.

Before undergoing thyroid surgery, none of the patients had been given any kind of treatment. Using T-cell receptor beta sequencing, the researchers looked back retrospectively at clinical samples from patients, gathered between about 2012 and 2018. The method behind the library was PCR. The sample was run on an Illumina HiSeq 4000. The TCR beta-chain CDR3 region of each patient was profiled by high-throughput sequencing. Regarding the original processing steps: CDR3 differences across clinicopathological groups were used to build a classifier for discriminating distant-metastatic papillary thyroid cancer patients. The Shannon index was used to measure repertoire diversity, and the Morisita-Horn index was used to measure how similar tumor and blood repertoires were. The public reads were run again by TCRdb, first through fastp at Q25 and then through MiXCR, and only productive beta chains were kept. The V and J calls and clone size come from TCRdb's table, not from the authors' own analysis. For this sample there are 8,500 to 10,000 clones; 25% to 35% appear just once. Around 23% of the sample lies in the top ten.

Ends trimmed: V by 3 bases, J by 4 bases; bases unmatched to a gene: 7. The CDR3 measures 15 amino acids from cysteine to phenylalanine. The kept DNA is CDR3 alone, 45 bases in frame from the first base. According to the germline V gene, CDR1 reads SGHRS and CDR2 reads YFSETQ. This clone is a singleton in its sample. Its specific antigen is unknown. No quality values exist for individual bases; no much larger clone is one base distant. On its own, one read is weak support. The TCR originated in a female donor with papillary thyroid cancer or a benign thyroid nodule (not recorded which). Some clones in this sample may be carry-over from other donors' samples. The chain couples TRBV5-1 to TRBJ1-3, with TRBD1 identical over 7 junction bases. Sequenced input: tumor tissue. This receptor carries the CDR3 CASSSSPGQGNTIYF. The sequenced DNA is TGCGCCAGCAGCTCATCACCGGGACAGGGAAACACCATATATTTT.